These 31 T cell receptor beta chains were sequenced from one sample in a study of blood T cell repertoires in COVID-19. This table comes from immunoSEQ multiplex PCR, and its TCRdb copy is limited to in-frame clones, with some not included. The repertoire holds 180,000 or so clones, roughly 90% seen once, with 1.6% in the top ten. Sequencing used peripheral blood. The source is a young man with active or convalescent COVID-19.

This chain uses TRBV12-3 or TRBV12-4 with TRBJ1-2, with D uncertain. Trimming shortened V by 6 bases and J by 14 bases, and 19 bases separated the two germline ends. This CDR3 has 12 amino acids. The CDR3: CASSPTAPEQTF. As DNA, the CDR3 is TGTGCCAGCAGCCCAACCGCACCGGAACAGACCTTC.

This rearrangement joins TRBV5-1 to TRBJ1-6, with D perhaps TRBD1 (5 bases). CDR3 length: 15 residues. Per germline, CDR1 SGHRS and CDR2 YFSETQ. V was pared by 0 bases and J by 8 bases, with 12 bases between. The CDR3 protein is CASSLEGQGDSPLHF. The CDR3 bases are TGCGCCAGCAGCTTGGAGGGGCAGGGTGATTCACCCCTCCACTTT. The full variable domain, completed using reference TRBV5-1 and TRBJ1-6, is KAGVTQTPRYLIKTRGQQVTLSCSPISGHRSVSWYQQTPGQGLQFLFEYFSETQRNKGNFPGRFSGRQFSNSRSEMNVSTLELGDSALYLCASSLEGQGDSPLHFGNGTRLTVT.

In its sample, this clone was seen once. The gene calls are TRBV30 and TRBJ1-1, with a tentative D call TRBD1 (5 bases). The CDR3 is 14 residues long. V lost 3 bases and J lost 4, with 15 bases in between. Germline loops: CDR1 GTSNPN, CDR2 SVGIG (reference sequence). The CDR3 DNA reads TGTGCCTGGAGGAAGATAATCCAGGGCACTGAAGCTTTCTTT. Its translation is CAWRKIIQGTEAFF.

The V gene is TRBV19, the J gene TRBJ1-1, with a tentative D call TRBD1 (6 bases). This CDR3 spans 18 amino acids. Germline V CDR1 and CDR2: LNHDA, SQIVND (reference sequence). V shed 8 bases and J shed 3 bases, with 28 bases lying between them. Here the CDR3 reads CASRPNGASSGAHTEAFF. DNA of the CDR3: TGTGCCAGTCGCCCTAATGGAGCTTCTTCAGGGGCCCACACTGAAGCTTTCTTT. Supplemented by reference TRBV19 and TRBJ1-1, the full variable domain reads DGGITQSPKYLFRKEGQNVTLSCEQNLNHDAMYWYRQDPGQGLRLIYYSQIVNDFQKGDIAEGYSVSREKKESFPLTVTSAQKNPTAFYLCASRPNGASSGAHTEAFFGQGTRLTVV.

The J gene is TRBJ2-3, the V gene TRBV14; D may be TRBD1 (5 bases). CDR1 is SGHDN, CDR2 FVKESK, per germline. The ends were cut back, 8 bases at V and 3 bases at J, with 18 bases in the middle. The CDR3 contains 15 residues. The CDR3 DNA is TGTGCCAGCGCGAGGCAGGTGGGGCGAACAGATACGCAGTATTTT. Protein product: CASARQVGRTDTQYF.

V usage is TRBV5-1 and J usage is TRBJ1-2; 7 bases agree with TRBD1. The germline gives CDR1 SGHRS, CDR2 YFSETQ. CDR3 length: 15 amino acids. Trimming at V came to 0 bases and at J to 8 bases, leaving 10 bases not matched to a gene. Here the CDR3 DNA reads TGCGCCAGCAGCTTGGCCCTTGGACAGGTTTTCGGCTACACCTTC. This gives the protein CASSLALGQVFGYTF.

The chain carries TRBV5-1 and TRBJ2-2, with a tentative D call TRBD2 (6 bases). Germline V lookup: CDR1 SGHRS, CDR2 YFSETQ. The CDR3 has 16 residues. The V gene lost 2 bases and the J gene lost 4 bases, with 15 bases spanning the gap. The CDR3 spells CASSFSAGRSTGELFF. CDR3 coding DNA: TGCGCCAGCAGCTTTTCGGCGGGGCGGAGCACCGGGGAGCTGTTTTTT.

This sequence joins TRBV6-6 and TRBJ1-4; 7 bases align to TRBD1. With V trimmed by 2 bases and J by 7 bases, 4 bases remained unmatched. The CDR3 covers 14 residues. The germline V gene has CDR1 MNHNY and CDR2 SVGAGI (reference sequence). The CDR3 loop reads CASSYRGLTEKLFF. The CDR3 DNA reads TGTGCCAGCAGTTACAGGGGGCTGACTGAAAAACTGTTTTTT.

DNA of the CDR3: TGTGCCAGCAGCCCAACAGGGACAACTAATGAAAAACTGTTTTTT. Protein sequence: CASSPTGTTNEKLFF. The gene calls are TRBV9 and TRBJ1-4; D possibly corresponds to TRBD1 (6 bases). V lost 4 bases, J lost 0 bases, and 10 bases lay in between. Germline CDR1 is SGDLS and CDR2 is YYNGEE. There are 15 residues in the CDR3.

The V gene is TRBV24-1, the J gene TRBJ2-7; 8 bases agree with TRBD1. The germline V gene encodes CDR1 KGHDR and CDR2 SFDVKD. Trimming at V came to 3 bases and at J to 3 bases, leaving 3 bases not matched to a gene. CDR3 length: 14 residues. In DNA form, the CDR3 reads TGTGCCACCAGTGATGGAGACAGGGGCTACGAGCAGTACTTC. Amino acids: CATSDGDRGYEQYF.

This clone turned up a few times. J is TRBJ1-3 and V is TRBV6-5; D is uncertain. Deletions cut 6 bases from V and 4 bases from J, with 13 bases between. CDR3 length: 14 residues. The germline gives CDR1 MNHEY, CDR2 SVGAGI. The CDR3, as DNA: TGTGCCAGCAGGCCCTCGGTAGCCGGAAACACCATATATTTT. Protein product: CASRPSVAGNTIYF.

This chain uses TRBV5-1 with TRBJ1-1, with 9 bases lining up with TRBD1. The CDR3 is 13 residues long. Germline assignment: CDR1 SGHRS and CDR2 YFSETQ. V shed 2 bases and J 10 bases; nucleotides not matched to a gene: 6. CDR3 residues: CASSLRQGDLAFF. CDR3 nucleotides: TGCGCCAGCAGCTTAAGACAGGGGGATTTAGCTTTCTTT.

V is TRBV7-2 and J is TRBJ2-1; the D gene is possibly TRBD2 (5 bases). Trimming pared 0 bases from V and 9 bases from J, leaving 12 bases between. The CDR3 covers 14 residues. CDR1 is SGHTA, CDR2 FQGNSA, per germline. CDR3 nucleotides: TGTGCCAGCAGCTTAGCCCGTGGGAGCGTTGAGCAGTTCTTC. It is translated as CASSLARGSVEQFF.

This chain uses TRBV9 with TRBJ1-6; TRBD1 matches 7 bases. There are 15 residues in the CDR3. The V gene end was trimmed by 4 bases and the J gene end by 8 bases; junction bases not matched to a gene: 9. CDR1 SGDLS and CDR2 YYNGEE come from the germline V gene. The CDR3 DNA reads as TGTGCCAGCAGCTCCCAGGGCAGGGGGTATTCACCCCTCCACTTT. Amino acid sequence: CASSSQGRGYSPLHF.

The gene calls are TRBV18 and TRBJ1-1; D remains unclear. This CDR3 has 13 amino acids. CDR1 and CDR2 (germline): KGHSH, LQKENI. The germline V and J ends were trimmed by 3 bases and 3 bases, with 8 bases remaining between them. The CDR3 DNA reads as TGTGCCAGCTCACCCACACCTTACACTGAAGCTTTCTTT. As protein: CASSPTPYTEAFF.

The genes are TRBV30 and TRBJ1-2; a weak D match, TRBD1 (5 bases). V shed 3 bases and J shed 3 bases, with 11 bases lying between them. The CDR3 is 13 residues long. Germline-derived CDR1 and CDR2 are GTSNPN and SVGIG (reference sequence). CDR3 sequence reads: CAWSLRGDYGYTF. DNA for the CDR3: TGTGCCTGGAGCTTACGGGGGGACTATGGCTACACCTTC.

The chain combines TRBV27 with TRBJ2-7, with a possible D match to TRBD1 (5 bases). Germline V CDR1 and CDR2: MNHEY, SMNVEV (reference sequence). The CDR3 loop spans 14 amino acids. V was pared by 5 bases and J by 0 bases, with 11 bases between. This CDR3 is CASSPYRPSYEQYF. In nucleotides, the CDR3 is TGTGCCAGCAGTCCTTACAGGCCCTCCTACGAGCAGTACTTC.

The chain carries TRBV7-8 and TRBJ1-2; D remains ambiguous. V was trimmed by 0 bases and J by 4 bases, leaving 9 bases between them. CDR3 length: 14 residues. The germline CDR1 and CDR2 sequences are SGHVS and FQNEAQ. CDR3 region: CASSLATRGYGYTF. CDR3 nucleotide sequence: TGTGCCAGCAGCTTAGCGACACGGGGCTATGGCTACACCTTC. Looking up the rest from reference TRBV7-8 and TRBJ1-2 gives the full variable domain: GAGVSQSPRYKVAKRGQDVALRCDPISGHVSLFWYQQALGQGPEFLTYFQNEAQLDKSGLPSDRFFAERPEGSVSTLKIQRTQQEDSAVYLCASSLATRGYGYTFGSGTRLTVV.

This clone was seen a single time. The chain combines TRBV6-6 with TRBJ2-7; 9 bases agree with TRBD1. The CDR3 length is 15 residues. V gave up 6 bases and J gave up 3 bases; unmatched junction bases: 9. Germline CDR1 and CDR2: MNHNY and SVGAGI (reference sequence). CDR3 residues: CASRPPGQGFYEQYF. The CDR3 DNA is TGTGCCAGCAGACCCCCGGGACAGGGATTCTACGAGCAGTACTTC.

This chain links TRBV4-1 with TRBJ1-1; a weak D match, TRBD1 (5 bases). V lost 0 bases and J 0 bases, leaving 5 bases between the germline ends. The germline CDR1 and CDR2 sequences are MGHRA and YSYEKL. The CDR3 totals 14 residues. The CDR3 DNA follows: TGCGCCAGCAGCCAAGAGGGGCTGAACACTGAAGCTTTCTTT. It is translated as CASSQEGLNTEAFF.

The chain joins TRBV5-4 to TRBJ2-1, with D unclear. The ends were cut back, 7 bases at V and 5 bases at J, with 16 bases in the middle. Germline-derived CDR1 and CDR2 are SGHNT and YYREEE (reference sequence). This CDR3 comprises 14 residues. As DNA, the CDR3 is TGTGCCAGCCGCATACGTCCCCAGAACAATGAGCAGTTCTTC. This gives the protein CASRIRPQNNEQFF.

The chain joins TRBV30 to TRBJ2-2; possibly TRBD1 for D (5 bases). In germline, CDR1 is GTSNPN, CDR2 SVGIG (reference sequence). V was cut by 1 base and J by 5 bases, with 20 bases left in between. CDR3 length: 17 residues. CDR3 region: CAWSDIMVTGETGELFF. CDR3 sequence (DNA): TGTGCCTGGAGTGATATCATGGTTACAGGAGAAACCGGGGAGCTGTTTTTT.

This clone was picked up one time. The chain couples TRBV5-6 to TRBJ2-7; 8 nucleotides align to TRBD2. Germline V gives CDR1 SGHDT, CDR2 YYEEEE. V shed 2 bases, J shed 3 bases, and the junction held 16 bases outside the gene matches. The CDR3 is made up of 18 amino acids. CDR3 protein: CASSFGTRWAKGLYEQYF. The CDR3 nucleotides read TGTGCCAGCAGCTTCGGGACTAGGTGGGCAAAAGGTCTCTACGAGCAGTACTTC.

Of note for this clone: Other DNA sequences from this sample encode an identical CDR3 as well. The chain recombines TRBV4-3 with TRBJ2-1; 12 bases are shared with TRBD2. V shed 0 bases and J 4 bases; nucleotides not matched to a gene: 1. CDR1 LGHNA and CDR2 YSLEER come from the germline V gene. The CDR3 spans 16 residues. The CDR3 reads CASSQDGTSGYNEQFF. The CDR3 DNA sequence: TGCGCCAGCAGCCAAGATGGGACTAGCGGGTACAATGAGCAGTTCTTC.

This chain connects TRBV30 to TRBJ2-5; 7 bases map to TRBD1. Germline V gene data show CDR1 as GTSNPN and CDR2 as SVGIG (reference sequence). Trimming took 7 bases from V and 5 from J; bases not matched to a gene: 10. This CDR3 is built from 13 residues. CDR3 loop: CAYEGGSIETQYF. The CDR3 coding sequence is TGTGCCTATGAAGGGGGCTCTATTGAGACCCAGTACTTC.

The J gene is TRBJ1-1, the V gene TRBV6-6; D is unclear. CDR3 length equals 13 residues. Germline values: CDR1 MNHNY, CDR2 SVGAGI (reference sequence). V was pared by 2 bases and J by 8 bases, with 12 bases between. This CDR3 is CASSYLPTAEAFF. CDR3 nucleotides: TGTGCCAGCAGTTACCTACCCACAGCCGAAGCTTTCTTT.

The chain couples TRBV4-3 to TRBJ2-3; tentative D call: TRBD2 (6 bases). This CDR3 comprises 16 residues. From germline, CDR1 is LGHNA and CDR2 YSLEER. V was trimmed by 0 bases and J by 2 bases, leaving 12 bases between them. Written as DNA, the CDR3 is TGCGCCAGCAGCCAAGATGGGGCTAGCGACACAGATACGCAGTATTTT. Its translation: CASSQDGASDTDTQYF.

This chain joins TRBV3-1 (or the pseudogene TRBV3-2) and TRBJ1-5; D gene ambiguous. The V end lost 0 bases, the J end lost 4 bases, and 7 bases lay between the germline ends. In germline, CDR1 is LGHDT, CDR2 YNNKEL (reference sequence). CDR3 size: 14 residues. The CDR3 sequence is CASSQDYGNQPQHF. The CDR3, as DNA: TGTGCCAGCAGCCAAGATTACGGGAATCAGCCCCAGCATTTT.

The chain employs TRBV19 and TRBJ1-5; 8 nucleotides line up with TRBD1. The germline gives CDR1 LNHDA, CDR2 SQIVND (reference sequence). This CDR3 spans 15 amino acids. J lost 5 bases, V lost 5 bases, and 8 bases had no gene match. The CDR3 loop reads CASSLRTGNYQPQHF. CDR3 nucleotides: TGTGCCAGTAGTCTTAGGACAGGGAACTATCAGCCCCAGCATTTT.

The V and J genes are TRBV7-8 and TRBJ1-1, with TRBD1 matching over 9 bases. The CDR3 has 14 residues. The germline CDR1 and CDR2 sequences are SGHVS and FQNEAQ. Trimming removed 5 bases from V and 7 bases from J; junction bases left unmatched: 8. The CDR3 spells CASSQTDRGLEAFF. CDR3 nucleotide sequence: TGTGCCAGCAGCCAGACGGACAGGGGCCTTGAAGCTTTCTTT.

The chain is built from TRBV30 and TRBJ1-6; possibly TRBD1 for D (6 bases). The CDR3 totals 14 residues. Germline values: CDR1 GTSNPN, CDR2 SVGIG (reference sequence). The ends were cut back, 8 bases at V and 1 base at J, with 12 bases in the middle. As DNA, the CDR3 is TGTGCCATAGGGGGTGTGTCCTATAATTCACCCCTCCACTTT. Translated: CAIGGVSYNSPLHF. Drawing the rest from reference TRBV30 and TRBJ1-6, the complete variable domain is SQTIHQWPATLVQPVGSPLSLECTVEGTSNPNLYWYRQAAGRGLQLLFYSVGIGQISSEVPQNLSASRPQDRQFILSSKKLLLSDSGFYLCAIGGVSYNSPLHFGNGTRLTVT.